Below, 10 T cell receptor beta chains from the same sample are listed, as sequenced in a study of T-cell memory formation after mild COVID-19. MiXCR, applied by TCRdb to the 5' RACE reads, yields one record per CDR3 protein. The sample has approximately 350,000 distinct CDR3 sequences; roughly 13% are singletons. Sample: PBMCs or a T cell subset sorted from them (not recorded which). The source is a man aged 18 to 35 who had mild COVID-19 (a few samples of this study predate the infection). Cell type and time point are not known.

This clonotype was seen only a few times. The chain recombines TRBV4-3 with TRBJ1-1, with 8 bases lining up with TRBD1. Germline V gives CDR1 LGHNA, CDR2 YSLEER. CDR3 length: 14 amino acids. Trimming took 5 bases from V and 9 from J; bases not matched to a gene: 11. The CDR3 DNA reads as TGCGCCAGCAGCAATATACAGGGGGTGGAGAAAGCTTTCTTT. It codes for CASSNIQGVEKAFF.

J is TRBJ2-5 and V is TRBV19; 11 bases are a match to TRBD2. The CDR3 is 14 amino acids. Germline V lookup: CDR1 LNHDA, CDR2 SQIVND (reference sequence). J was trimmed by 3 bases and V by 5 bases; bases with no gene match: 2. The CDR3 DNA is TGTGCCAGTAGTGCGGGACTAGCGGAAGAGACCCAGTACTTC. Its protein product is CASSAGLAEETQYF.

At least ten counts were recorded for this clonotype. CDR3 protein: CASSPGGGDGSYEQYV. Here the CDR3 DNA reads TGTGCCAGCAGTCCAGGGGGGGGGGACGGCTCCTACGAGCAGTACGTC. The chain combines TRBV28 with TRBJ2-7, with D perhaps being TRBD1 or TRBD2 (7 bases each). The V and J ends lost 5 bases and 0 bases respectively, with 17 bases between them. Germline CDR1 is MDHEN and CDR2 is SYDVKM. This CDR3 comprises 16 residues.

The V gene is TRBV7-2, the J gene TRBJ1-2; D remains ambiguous. This CDR3 is built from 12 residues. Looked up from germline, CDR1 is SGHTA and CDR2 is FQGNSA. V shed 7 bases and J shed 12 bases, with 18 bases lying between them. CDR3 residues: CASNMDGGYDTF. As DNA, the CDR3 is TGTGCCAGCAACATGGACGGAGGATATGACACCTTC.

The chain recombines TRBV4-1 with TRBJ2-5; no clear D. With 1 base removed from V and 5 bases from J, the gap between germline ends came to 11 bases. The CDR3 runs 14 residues. Germline V gene sequence: CDR1 MGHRA, CDR2 YSYEKL. The CDR3 protein is CASSQVNKVETQYF. DNA for the CDR3: TGCGCCAGCAGCCAAGTAAACAAAGTGGAGACCCAGTACTTC.

The chain is built from TRBV6-4 and TRBJ2-2; D is unclear. The V gene's germline CDR1 is MRHNA and CDR2 SNTAGT. The CDR3 is 13 amino acids. V lost 2 bases, J lost 8 bases, and 9 bases lay in between. CDR3 loop: CASSDRPLGELFF. CDR3 DNA sequence: TGTGCCAGCAGTGACCGTCCACTGGGGGAGCTGTTTTTT.

The chain couples TRBV6-2 or TRBV6-3 to TRBJ1-6; TRBD1 matches at 7 bases. The CDR3 totals 15 residues. Trimming removed 2 bases from V and 4 bases from J; junction bases left unmatched: 2. Germline assignment: CDR1 MNHEY and CDR2 SVGEGT. This CDR3 is CASSYRGLYNSPLHF. The CDR3 DNA is TGTGCCAGCAGTTACAGGGGGCTTTATAATTCACCCCTCCACTTT.

Only a few counts were recorded for this clonotype. This sequence joins TRBV2 and TRBJ2-7; D is unresolved. CDR1 SNHLY and CDR2 FYNNEI come from the germline V gene. This CDR3 region has 14 residues. Trimming took 3 bases from V and 2 from J, leaving 11 bases between them. The CDR3 DNA follows: TGTGCCAGCAGTGACCCTCTGGGGACCTACGAGCAGTACTTC. It specifies CASSDPLGTYEQYF. Combining the CDR3 with reference TRBV2 and TRBJ2-7 gives the whole variable domain EPEVTQTPSHQVTQMGQEVILRCVPISNHLYFYWYRQILGQKVEFLVSFYNNEISEKSEIFDDQFSVERPDGSNFTLKIRSTKLEDSAMYFCASSDPLGTYEQYFGPGTRLTVT.

Only a few counts were recorded for this clonotype. This chain connects TRBV19 to TRBJ2-7, with D maybe TRBD2 (6 bases). CDR1 LNHDA and CDR2 SQIVND come from the germline V gene (reference sequence). The CDR3 has 15 residues. Trimming took 6 bases from V and 0 from J, leaving 15 bases between them. CDR3 coding DNA: TGTGCCAGTAGCCTCCGGGACTCTAGCTCCTACGAGCAGTACTTC. This sequence encodes CASSLRDSSSYEQYF.

The chain has TRBV6-1 and TRBJ1-2; D is ambiguous. Trimming took 3 bases from V and 2 from J, leaving 10 bases between them. This CDR3 is 14 amino acids long. CDR1 and CDR2 from the germline V gene are MNHNS and SASEGT. The CDR3 loop is CASSELQQNYGYTF. The CDR3 DNA reads as TGTGCCAGCAGTGAGTTACAACAGAACTATGGCTACACCTTC.